The 31 T cell receptor beta chains presented below share a single source sample, sequenced in a study of human T cells and chemical hapten exposure. TCRdb re-called the RACE reads through MiXCR, storing one row per CDR3 protein. Of under 70,000 distinct CDR3 sequences in the sample, about 11% are singletons; the top ten hold roughly 4.3%. Time point described: pre-sensitization, week 0. Sample treatment: therapeutic diphenylcyclopropenone sensitization with weekly scalp DPC. This material consisted of whole blood, taken in connection with sensitization to the hapten diphenylcyclopropenone (DPC). The receptor source for this set is a woman aged 40 to 55 with alopecia areata. Some clones in this sample may be carry-over from other donors' samples.

The rearrangement uses TRBV6-6 and TRBJ1-2; 7 bases agree with TRBD1. The trim removed 2 bases at V and 3 bases at J, leaving 6 bases unmatched. CDR1 and CDR2 from the germline V gene are MNHNY and SVGAGI (reference sequence). This CDR3 region has 15 residues. The CDR3 is CASSYVRGLDYGYTF. For the CDR3, the DNA is TGTGCCAGCAGTTACGTAAGGGGGCTGGACTATGGCTACACCTTC.

This clonotype was seen many times. The chain recombines TRBV20-1 with TRBJ2-1; no clear D. With 6 bases removed from V and 11 bases from J, the gap between germline ends came to 17 bases. The CDR3 runs 12 residues. Looked up from germline, CDR1 is DFQATT and CDR2 is SNEGSKA (reference sequence). The CDR3 is CSAPLSPAQQFF. CDR3 in DNA: TGCAGTGCACCCCTGTCCCCAGCTCAGCAGTTCTTC.

The sample holds a few counts of this clonotype. V and J are TRBV5-6 and TRBJ2-5; D tentatively fits TRBD1 or TRBD2 (5 bases each). Per germline, CDR1 SGHDT and CDR2 YYEEEE. This CDR3 is built from 15 residues. The ends were cut back, 0 bases at V and 4 bases at J, with 13 bases in the middle. CDR3 sequence (DNA): TGTGCCAGCAGCTTGGGGGGGAAAAGACCAGAGACCCAGTACTTC. As protein: CASSLGGKRPETQYF.

This clonotype was counted many times. The chain joins TRBV5-5 to TRBJ1-2, with unresolved D. Germline-derived CDR1 and CDR2 are SGHKS and YYEKEE (reference sequence). V lost 2 bases to trimming and J lost 5 bases, with 4 bases between them. There are 11 residues in the CDR3. The CDR3: CASSFEYGYTF. CDR3 nucleotides: TGTGCCAGCAGCTTTGAATATGGCTACACCTTC.

This clonotype was observed a handful of times. The chain joins TRBV6-2 or TRBV6-3 to TRBJ1-2, with unresolved D. Trimming shortened V by 5 bases and J by 1 base, and 2 bases separated the two germline ends. Germline V gives CDR1 MNHEY, CDR2 SVGEGT. This CDR3 spans 11 amino acids. The CDR3 DNA reads TGTGCCAGCAGTCGTAACTATGGCTACACCTTC. This encodes CASSRNYGYTF.

In its sample, this clonotype was seen many times. The J gene is TRBJ2-1, the V gene TRBV10-2; the D gene is possibly TRBD1 (7 bases). CDR3 length: 14 residues. V was shortened by 6 bases and J by 0 bases, with 9 bases between the two germline ends. CDR1 and CDR2 (germline): WSHSY, SAAADI. CDR3 sequence: CASRRDSSYNEQFF. The CDR3 DNA follows: TGCGCCAGCAGGCGGGACAGCTCCTACAATGAGCAGTTCTTC.

V and J are TRBV4-3 and TRBJ1-1, with D uncertain. In germline, CDR1 is LGHNA, CDR2 YSLEER. The length of the CDR3 is 14 residues. The V end was cut by 4 bases, the J end by 4 bases, with 13 bases between. DNA for the CDR3: TGCGCCAGCAGCCCCCCCGGCCGAGGCACTGAAGCTTTCTTT. Encoded protein: CASSPPGRGTEAFF.

This clonotype was counted at least ten times. The chain recombines TRBV6-4 with TRBJ2-1; 7 bases are a match to TRBD2. The CDR3 is 13 residues long. J lost 3 bases, V lost 10 bases, and 6 bases had no gene match. Germline assignment: CDR1 MRHNA and CDR2 SNTAGT. CDR3 in DNA: TGTGCCACCCTCAGCGGGAACTACAATGAGCAGTTCTTC. This sequence encodes CATLSGNYNEQFF.

This clonotype has ten or more counts. The chain uses TRBV12-3 or TRBV12-4 and TRBJ1-2, with a tentative D call TRBD1 (5 bases). The CDR3 has 16 amino acids. Trimming cost V 10 bases and J 0 bases, with 21 bases left between them. The CDR3 DNA follows: TGTGCCACGGAGCGGCGAACAGGACCTGCTAACTATGGCTACACCTTC. It translates to CATERRTGPANYGYTF.

V usage is TRBV9 and J usage is TRBJ2-2; TRBD2 aligns across 12 bases. The J segment lost 4 bases and the V segment lost 2 bases, leaving 6 bases of the junction unmatched. Per the germline V gene, CDR1 is SGDLS and CDR2 is YYNGEE. The CDR3 has 17 residues. CDR3 sequence (DNA): TGTGCCAGCAGCGTTGGACTAGCGGGACCCTTCACCGGGGAGCTGTTTTTT. Amino acid sequence: CASSVGLAGPFTGELFF.

This clonotype was observed many times. V is TRBV7-8 and J is TRBJ2-2; 8 bases map to TRBD1. The CDR3 is 15 amino acids. Germline lookup yields CDR1 SGHVS and CDR2 FQNEAQ. V dropped 4 bases and J dropped 6; count of bases not matched to a gene: 7. CDR3 bases: TGTGCCAGCAGCTGGGGGCAGGGGGCGGCCGGGGAGCTGTTTTTT. Amino acids: CASSWGQGAAGELFF.

The chain employs TRBV6-4 and TRBJ2-3; D is perhaps TRBD2 (5 bases). The germline V gene has CDR1 MRHNA and CDR2 SNTAGT. CDR3 size: 18 residues. The V gene lost 7 bases and the J gene lost 0 bases, with 23 bases spanning the gap. The CDR3 loop is CASTTFPEGTGSTDTQYF. CDR3 DNA: TGTGCCAGCACCACGTTTCCCGAAGGAACGGGGAGCACAGATACGCAGTATTTT.

About this clonotype itself: Sequence at one end of the junction differs from germline and may be a read error. The rearrangement links TRBV30 to TRBJ2-7; D may be TRBD1 (6 bases). The germline V gene has CDR1 GTSNPN and CDR2 SVGIG (reference sequence). This CDR3 is built from 17 residues. CDR3 residues: CTWNNGWSDSKVYEQYF. The CDR3, as DNA: TGTACCTGGAACAACGGGTGGTCGGACAGCAAAGTCTACGAGCAGTACTTC.

This clonotype was counted ten times or more. The chain joins TRBV18 to TRBJ2-1; 7 bases match TRBD2. The germline CDR1 and CDR2 sequences are KGHSH and LQKENI. The CDR3 is made up of 16 amino acids. Trimming removed 3 bases from V and 2 bases from J; junction bases left unmatched: 7. This CDR3 reads CASSPGLAETYNEQFF. The CDR3 DNA follows: TGTGCCAGCTCACCCGGTCTAGCGGAGACCTACAATGAGCAGTTCTTC.

This clonotype was detected only a few times. The chain uses TRBV6-2 or TRBV6-3 and TRBJ1-5; tentatively, D is TRBD1 (6 bases). Germline loops: CDR1 MNHEY, CDR2 SVGEGT. This CDR3 region has 17 residues. Trimming left V 2 bases short and J 3 bases short, with 17 bases between. The CDR3 is CASSYPTDRFSNQPQHF. CDR3 bases: TGTGCCAGCAGTTACCCCACTGACAGGTTTTCCAATCAGCCCCAGCATTTT.

This clonotype was seen more than once but under ten times. V and J are TRBV12-3 or TRBV12-4 and TRBJ2-2, with 9 bases fitting TRBD1. Trimming cost V 4 bases and J 6 bases; bases outside gene matches: 9. The CDR3 loop spans 16 amino acids. This CDR3 reads CASSWAGTGTPGELFF. The CDR3 DNA sequence: TGTGCCAGCAGTTGGGCCGGGACAGGGACGCCCGGGGAGCTGTTTTTT.

This clonotype was seen many times. The chain joins TRBV7-9 to TRBJ2-1; 11 positions agree with TRBD1. CDR3 length: 16 residues. Germline lookup yields CDR1 SEHNR and CDR2 FQNEAQ (reference sequence). The ends lost 4 bases at V and 4 bases at J; junction bases unmatched: 6. The CDR3 DNA sequence: TGTGCCAGCAGCTGGTGGACAGGGGGCGCGTACAATGAGCAGTTCTTC. This sequence encodes CASSWWTGGAYNEQFF.

The chain recombines TRBV2 with TRBJ1-1, with a possible D match to TRBD1 (6 bases). Germline V gene lookup returns CDR1 SNHLY and CDR2 FYNNEI. The CDR3 length is 12 residues. V lost 7 bases, J lost 6 bases, and 12 bases lay in between. CDR3 residues: CASTRQVAEAFF. The DNA for the CDR3 is TGTGCCAGCACTAGACAGGTCGCTGAAGCTTTCTTT.

This clonotype has ten or more counts. The chain carries TRBV20-1 and TRBJ2-7, with 8 bases that match TRBD2. The V segment lost 3 bases and the J segment 4 bases; nucleotides outside the gene matches: 5. There are 13 residues in the CDR3. Per germline, CDR1 DFQATT and CDR2 SNEGSKA (reference sequence). CDR3 amino acids: CSASPSGGYEQYF. The CDR3 DNA reads as TGCAGTGCTAGTCCCAGCGGGGGTTACGAGCAGTACTTC.

The chain couples TRBV4-1 to TRBJ2-5, with D tentatively TRBD2 (5 bases). Trimming took 4 bases from V and 5 from J, leaving 14 bases between them. CDR1 and CDR2 from the germline V gene are MGHRA and YSYEKL. CDR3 size: 14 residues. The CDR3 reads CASSPPLGSETQYF. The CDR3 nucleotides read TGCGCCAGCAGCCCGCCCCTAGGGAGCGAGACCCAGTACTTC.

This clonotype has more than one count but fewer than ten. The chain joins TRBV30 to TRBJ1-2; tentatively, D is TRBD1 (5 bases). CDR1 is GTSNPN, CDR2 SVGIG, per germline (reference sequence). The CDR3 spans 15 residues. The germline V and J ends were trimmed by 1 base and 0 bases, with 12 bases remaining between them. In DNA, the CDR3 is TGTGCCTGGAGTGCGGGACTGAGAGCTAACTATGGCTACACCTTC. Protein: CAWSAGLRANYGYTF.

This clonotype was observed a few times. The chain links TRBV2 to TRBJ1-1; no clear D gene. The V gene's germline CDR1 is SNHLY and CDR2 FYNNEI. The V and J ends lost 5 bases and 1 base respectively, with 11 bases between them. There are 14 residues in the CDR3. CDR3 sequence reads: CASSMDGPNTEAFF. The DNA of the CDR3 is TGTGCCAGCAGTATGGACGGACCGAACACTGAAGCTTTCTTT.

Only a few counts were recorded for this clonotype. The J gene is TRBJ2-1, the V gene TRBV10-1, with TRBD2 matching over 12 bases. The CDR3 is made up of 17 amino acids. Germline values: CDR1 WNHNN, CDR2 SYGVQD (reference sequence). V dropped 4 bases and J dropped 4; count of bases not matched to a gene: 8. CDR3 nucleotide sequence: TGCGCCAGCAGTGGCCTAGCGGGAGGGCCAGGGTACAATGAGCAGTTCTTC. Translation: CASSGLAGGPGYNEQFF.

At least ten counts were recorded for this clonotype. V and J are TRBV28 and TRBJ2-1, with D maybe TRBD2 (6 bases). The CDR3 extends over 17 amino acids. Germline V gives CDR1 MDHEN, CDR2 SYDVKM. Trimming pared 7 bases from V and 1 base from J, leaving 20 bases between. CDR3 bases: TGTGCCAGCACTTCTGCGGGAAACCCATCGTCCTACAATGAGCAGTTCTTC. Its translation: CASTSAGNPSSYNEQFF.

In this sample, this clonotype turned up many times. Here the CDR3 reads CASGLAFNYEQYF. CDR3 in DNA: TGTGCCAGCGGACTAGCGTTTAACTACGAGCAGTACTTC. This chain uses TRBV6-1 with TRBJ2-7, with 9 bases that match TRBD2. CDR1 is MNHNS, CDR2 SASEGT, per germline. This CDR3 spans 13 amino acids. V was pared by 8 bases and J by 3 bases, with 5 bases of the junction left unmatched.

This clonotype showed up just a few times. The rearrangement uses TRBV6-1 and TRBJ2-7; D may be TRBD1 (5 bases). V was shortened by 6 bases and J by 3 bases, with 15 bases between the two germline ends. Per the germline V gene, CDR1 is MNHNS and CDR2 is SASEGT. CDR3 length equals 14 residues. The CDR3 sequence is CASSLQGGVYEQYF. The CDR3 DNA reads as TGTGCCAGCAGCCTCCAGGGTGGGGTCTACGAGCAGTACTTC.

The CDR3 DNA is TGTGCCAGCAGCAATGGAGCGGGCGAGCAGTACTTC. The encoded protein is CASSNGAGEQYF. The chain employs TRBV6-2 or TRBV6-3 and TRBJ2-7; TRBD2 might be the D (6 bases). CDR1 and CDR2 (germline): MNHEY, SVGEGT. V dropped 6 bases and J dropped 6 bases, with 12 bases sitting between them. The CDR3 is 12 residues long.

V usage is TRBV29-1 and J usage is TRBJ2-7, with D possibly TRBD1 on 5 matching bases. Between the trimmed V and J ends, which lost 6 bases and 6 bases, there was a span of 21 bases. This CDR3 is built from 14 residues. Germline CDR1 reads SQVTM; CDR2 reads ANQGSEA. The CDR3 protein is CSVRPNIDRSEQYF. CDR3 DNA: TGCAGCGTCCGCCCTAATATCGACAGAAGCGAGCAGTACTTC.

Points on this clonotype: Just one base apart from a much larger clone, this may be a read error. The gene calls are TRBV7-2 and TRBJ2-1; 14 positions match TRBD2. The V gene's germline CDR1 is SGHTA and CDR2 FQGNSA. V lost 5 bases, J lost 10 bases, and 13 bases stayed unmatched. The CDR3 is 17 residues long. CDR3 in DNA: TGTGCCAGCAGCCCACTTCCGGGACTAGCGGGAGTCGCGGAGCAGTTCTTC. Its translation is CASSPLPGLAGVAEQFF.

This chain links TRBV12-3 or TRBV12-4 with TRBJ1-1; D not resolved. The CDR3 is 14 amino acids. Trimming took off 3 bases at V and 0 bases at J, with 8 bases between the two ends. This chain's CDR3 is CASSLFGVNTEAFF. CDR3 DNA sequence: TGTGCCAGCAGTTTGTTTGGGGTGAACACTGAAGCTTTCTTT.

A word on this clonotype: This could be a read error, since a much larger clone is one nucleotide away. This chain connects TRBV28 to TRBJ2-5, with D maybe TRBD2 (6 bases). Germline lookup yields CDR1 MDHEN and CDR2 SYDVKM. This CDR3 has 16 residues. CDR3: CASSTLGPGVWETKYF. In DNA form, the CDR3 reads TGTGCCAGCAGTACCCTGGGTCCGGGAGTATGGGAGACCAAGTACTTC.